One sample yielded the 22 T cell receptor beta chains listed below, sequenced in a study of T cell responses to AZD1222 COVID-19 vaccine. This table comes from immunoSEQ multiplex PCR, and its TCRdb copy is limited to in-frame clones, with some not included. The sample records 85,000 to 120,000 clones, roughly 87% being singletons. The sequencing here drew on peripheral blood, taken 28 days after the second AZD1222 dose. These receptors were obtained from an adult who received the AZD1222 COVID-19 vaccine.

Written as DNA, the CDR3 is TGTGCCAGCAGCTTGACGGCTAGACCCTATGGCTACACCTTC. Translating gives CASSLTARPYGYTF. V and J are TRBV6-5 and TRBJ1-2; D remains ambiguous. CDR3 length: 14 residues. V lost 6 bases to trimming and J lost 4 bases, with 15 bases between them. Germline V gene lookup returns CDR1 MNHEY and CDR2 SVGAGI.

This sequence joins TRBV28 and TRBJ1-5; D not certain. Trimming stripped 7 bases from V and 0 bases from J, with 4 bases between. There are 12 residues in the CDR3. Looked up from germline, CDR1 is MDHEN and CDR2 is SYDVKM. In nucleotides, the CDR3 is TGTGCCAGCAACCCTAGCAATCAGCCCCAGCATTTT. Its protein product is CASNPSNQPQHF.

V usage is TRBV7-8 and J usage is TRBJ1-5; 7 nucleotides line up with TRBD1. CDR3 length equals 16 residues. The germline gives CDR1 SGHVS, CDR2 FQNEAQ. The J segment lost 0 bases and the V segment lost 4 bases, leaving 6 bases of the junction unmatched. CDR3 sequence (DNA): TGTGCCAGCAGCTATGGGGACAGTGATAGCAATCAGCCCCAGCATTTT. It specifies CASSYGDSDSNQPQHF.

The rearrangement uses TRBV19 and TRBJ2-1; TRBD1 might be the D (5 bases). The CDR3 is 14 residues long. V lost 3 bases to trimming and J lost 9 bases, with 15 bases between them. Germline assignment: CDR1 LNHDA and CDR2 SQIVND (reference sequence). The CDR3 DNA sequence: TGTGCCAGTAGTATCCCCGCTGGGGCTCGTGAGCAGTTCTTC. Amino acids: CASSIPAGAREQFF.

This chain links TRBV14 with TRBJ1-6, with D hard to call. Trimming removed 9 bases from V and 0 bases from J, with 9 bases in between. Germline loops: CDR1 SGHDN, CDR2 FVKESK. CDR3 length: 14 residues. The CDR3 here is CASTKSSYNSPLHF. The CDR3 nucleotides are TGTGCCAGTACGAAGAGCTCCTATAATTCACCCCTCCACTTT.

The rearrangement uses TRBV19 and TRBJ1-5, with 8 bases identical to TRBD1. This CDR3 is built from 14 residues. Germline assignment: CDR1 LNHDA and CDR2 SQIVND (reference sequence). After removal of 4 bases from V and 6 bases from J, the junction contained 5 bases not matched to a gene. The DNA of the CDR3 is TGTGCCAGTAGTAGACAGGGGTACGGTCAGCCCCAGCATTTT. This gives the protein CASSRQGYGQPQHF.

The chain joins TRBV6-5 to TRBJ2-5, with 7 positions matching TRBD1. The V gene's germline CDR1 is MNHEY and CDR2 SVGAGI. The CDR3 sequence is 13 residues long. Germline trimming cut 9 bases from V and 0 bases from J; bases unmatched to any gene: 4. CDR3: CASRQGYQETQYF. CDR3 coding DNA: TGTGCCAGTCGACAGGGTTACCAAGAGACCCAGTACTTC.

This rearrangement joins TRBV6-1 to TRBJ2-3; TRBD2 aligns across 11 bases. CDR3 length equals 19 residues. The germline V gene encodes CDR1 MNHNS and CDR2 SASEGT. The trim removed 3 bases at V and 2 bases at J, leaving 13 bases unmatched. CDR3 nucleotides: TGTGCCAGCAGTGATGGGATACTAGCGGGGGTACCTGTCACAGATACGCAGTATTTT. This sequence encodes CASSDGILAGVPVTDTQYF.

This clone occurred a few times. The chain joins TRBV15 to TRBJ1-2; TRBD1 agrees at 7 bases. The V and J ends lost 4 bases and 4 bases, in that order; junction bases with no gene match: 9. Germline CDR1 is LNHNV and CDR2 is YYDKDF (reference sequence). This CDR3 has 15 amino acids. The CDR3, as DNA: TGTGCCACCAGCACCCAGACAGGGCGCGCCTATGGCTACACCTTC. Protein product: CATSTQTGRAYGYTF.

The chain has TRBV7-2 and TRBJ2-7; 7 bases match TRBD1. Unmatched junction bases numbered 5, after V lost 1 base and J lost 2 bases. CDR1 is SGHTA, CDR2 FQGNSA, per germline. The CDR3 consists of 15 residues. The CDR3 DNA sequence: TGTGCCAGCAGCTTAGGGGCAGGGGGAGCCTACGAGCAGTACTTC. It encodes CASSLGAGGAYEQYF.

CDR3 sequence: CASSFSGVYQPQHF. CDR3 DNA sequence: TGTGCCAGCAGTTTCTCGGGAGTTTATCAGCCCCAGCATTTT. This chain joins TRBV27 and TRBJ1-5; D gene unclear. Per germline, CDR1 MNHEY and CDR2 SMNVEV (reference sequence). The ends were cut back, 3 bases at V and 5 bases at J, with 11 bases in the middle. The CDR3 covers 14 residues.

The chain links TRBV7-3 to TRBJ2-1; 9 bases align to TRBD2. This CDR3 comprises 14 residues. The germline V gene has CDR1 SGHTA and CDR2 FQGTGA. V shed 2 bases and J 9 bases; nucleotides not matched to a gene: 5. The CDR3 is CASSLLSSGGEQFF. The CDR3, as DNA: TGTGCCAGCAGCTTACTTAGTAGCGGGGGTGAGCAGTTCTTC.

The chain combines TRBV3-1 (or the pseudogene TRBV3-2) with TRBJ1-2; the D is unclear. The V and J ends lost 3 bases and 7 bases respectively, with 9 bases between them. The CDR3 is made up of 12 amino acids. In germline, CDR1 is LGHDT, CDR2 YNNKEL (reference sequence). The CDR3 bases are TGTGCCAGCAGCCAGACGGGCCTTGGCTACACCTTC. This gives the protein CASSQTGLGYTF.

CDR3 nucleotide sequence: TGTGCCAGCAGCTTAGACGGGACAGCACCTGAAAAACTGTTTTTT. Protein: CASSLDGTAPEKLFF. The chain employs TRBV3-1 (or the pseudogene TRBV3-2) and TRBJ1-4; 7 bases align to TRBD1. The length of the CDR3 is 15 residues. The V gene's germline CDR1 is LGHDT and CDR2 YNNKEL (reference sequence). Trimming cost V 5 bases and J 7 bases; bases outside gene matches: 10.

This clone has only a few counts. The V gene is TRBV7-8, the J gene TRBJ1-1; no reliable D call. This CDR3 is built from 16 residues. Germline assignment: CDR1 SGHVS and CDR2 FQNEAQ. The V end was cut by 0 bases, the J end by 0 bases, with 11 bases between. This CDR3 is CASSLALGAMNTEAFF. The CDR3 nucleotides read TGTGCCAGCAGCTTAGCGCTAGGAGCCATGAACACTGAAGCTTTCTTT.

The J gene is TRBJ2-1, the V gene TRBV14; D is perhaps TRBD2 (6 bases). Trimming took off 0 bases at V and 0 bases at J, with 12 bases between the two ends. CDR3 length: 17 amino acids. Germline values: CDR1 SGHDN, CDR2 FVKESK. CDR3 protein: CASSQDSGISSYNEQFF. For the CDR3, the DNA is TGTGCCAGCAGCCAAGATAGCGGAATAAGCTCCTACAATGAGCAGTTCTTC. Full variable domain (rest looked up from reference TRBV14 and TRBJ2-1): EAGVTQFPSHSVIEKGQTVTLRCDPISGHDNLYWYRRVMGKEIKFLLHFVKESKQDESGMPNNRFLAERTGGTYSTLKVQPAELEDSGVYFCASSQDSGISSYNEQFFGPGTRLTVL.

The genes are TRBV30 and TRBJ1-1; D gene ambiguous. The ends were cut back, 8 bases at V and 2 bases at J, with 15 bases in the middle. Looked up from germline, CDR1 is GTSNPN and CDR2 is SVGIG (reference sequence). CDR3 length: 13 amino acids. The CDR3 nucleotides read TGTGCCGGACCGAGGGATATCAACACTGAAGCTTTCTTT. Amino acid sequence: CAGPRDINTEAFF.

The genes are TRBV11-2 and TRBJ2-7; 7 bases match TRBD1. This CDR3 contains 13 residues. Looked up from germline, CDR1 is SGHAT and CDR2 is FQNNGV. Trimming at V came to 8 bases and at J to 1 base, leaving 5 bases not matched to a gene. The CDR3 protein is CASRDSSSYEQYF. CDR3 sequence (DNA): TGTGCCAGCCGGGACAGCTCATCCTACGAGCAGTACTTC.

The CDR3 coding sequence is TGTGCCAGCAGTTACGCAGGGTCAAGGGCCACCATATATTTT. This gives the protein CASSYAGSRATIYF. The chain links TRBV6-5 to TRBJ1-3, with D tentatively TRBD1 (5 bases). Germline values: CDR1 MNHEY, CDR2 SVGAGI. Trimming removed 2 bases from V and 9 bases from J, with 14 bases in between. This CDR3 has 14 residues.

CDR3: CASGLSGGVRITEAFF. The CDR3 nucleotides read TGTGCCAGTGGCCTTTCCGGAGGGGTGAGGATCACTGAAGCTTTCTTT. The genes are TRBV19 and TRBJ1-1; D possibly corresponds to TRBD1 (5 bases). Trimming pared 8 bases from V and 4 bases from J, leaving 23 bases between. Per germline, CDR1 LNHDA and CDR2 SQIVND (reference sequence). CDR3 length: 16 residues.

CDR3 DNA sequence: TGTGCCAGCGAACTGTATGGTCGGATCCGGGGCCGCACAGATACGCAGTATTTT. Translated, it gives CASELYGRIRGRTDTQYF. The rearrangement links TRBV7-3 to TRBJ2-3, with D perhaps being TRBD1 or TRBD2 (5 bases each). Trimming pared 8 bases from V and 1 base from J, leaving 25 bases between. The CDR3 has 18 amino acids. The V gene's germline CDR1 is SGHTA and CDR2 FQGTGA. Together with reference TRBV7-3 and TRBJ2-3, the CDR3 gives the full variable domain: GAGVSQTPSNKVTEKGKYVELRCDPISGHTALYWYRQSLGQGPEFLIYFQGTGAADDSGLPNDRFFAVRPEGSVSTLKIQRTERGDSAVYLCASELYGRIRGRTDTQYFGPGTRLTVL.

This clone was seen just once. J is TRBJ2-7 and V is TRBV11-1, with unresolved D. The CDR3 runs to 14 residues. Germline lookup yields CDR1 SGHAT and CDR2 FQDESV (reference sequence). V was shortened by 5 bases and J by 3 bases, with 14 bases between the two germline ends. CDR3 loop: CASSPREMGYEQYF. The CDR3 DNA sequence: TGTGCCAGCAGCCCACGCGAGATGGGCTACGAGCAGTACTTC.